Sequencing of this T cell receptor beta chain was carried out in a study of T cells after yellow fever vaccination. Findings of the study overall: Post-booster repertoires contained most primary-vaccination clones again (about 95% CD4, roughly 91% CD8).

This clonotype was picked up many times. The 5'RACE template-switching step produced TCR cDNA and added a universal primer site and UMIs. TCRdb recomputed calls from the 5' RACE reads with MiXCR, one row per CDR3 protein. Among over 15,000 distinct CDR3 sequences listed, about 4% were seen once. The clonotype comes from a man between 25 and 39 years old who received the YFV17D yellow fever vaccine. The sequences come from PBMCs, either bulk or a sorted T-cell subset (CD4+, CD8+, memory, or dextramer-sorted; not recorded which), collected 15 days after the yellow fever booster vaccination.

This chain's CDR3 is CSVHTPDSYEQYF. The CDR3, as DNA: TGCAGCGTTCACACACCCGATTCCTACGAGCAGTACTTC. The chain recombines TRBV29-1 with TRBJ2-7; D remains unclear. The V and J ends lost 5 bases and 1 base respectively, with 12 bases between them. Germline V gives CDR1 SQVTM, CDR2 ANQGSEA. The CDR3 spans 13 residues.